This T cell receptor beta chain stems from a study of T cells in Graves' hyperthyroidism and ophthalmopathy. Findings of the study overall: In simple terms, a model built on 13 V-J features told ophthalmopathy apart from stable hyperthyroidism.

This clonotype was seen ten or more times. The antigen remains unidentified. Exclusion followed for patients with uncontrolled infection, other autoimmune disease, pregnancy or lactation. The diagnostic basis comprised clinical symptoms, serum thyroxine and TRAb, thyroid ultrasound and orbital computed tomography. Extraction of PBMCs used around 9.6 ml of fresh peripheral blood. The CDR3 regions of TCR beta were amplified from RNA transcripts. In the first-round RT-PCR of the TCR CDR3, the HTBI primer set was used. TCRdb re-derived calls from the multiplex PCR reads in MiXCR, one entry per CDR3 protein. The data show about 760,000 distinct CDR3 sequences, 30% to 40% seen once. The sequence was collected from a woman in her thirties or forties with Graves' hyperthyroidism. The sequenced sample was blood.

CDR3 region: CASTQRRTNTEAFF. The CDR3 DNA sequence: TGTGCCAGCACCCAACGACGGACGAACACTGAAGCTTTCTTT. The chain employs TRBV6-1 and TRBJ1-1; D gene ambiguous. The CDR3 consists of 14 residues. CDR1 and CDR2 from the germline V gene are MNHNS and SASEGT. V was pared by 7 bases and J by 1 base, with 13 bases between.